This entry lists 5 T cell receptor beta chains sequenced from one sample in a study of T cell repertoires in cytomegalovirus infection. Antigens for these TCRs are unknown. From the reads, TCRdb called clonotypes with MiXCR, one entry per CDR3 protein. The data contain about 500,000 distinct CDR3 sequences, about 33% of them singletons. Sequencing was performed on cultured PBMCs, taken from culture after CMV antigen stimulation. The receptors shown here come from a human donor in good health (CMV status not recorded). Some clones in this sample may be carry-over from other donors' samples.

In this sample, this clonotype turned up once. Given a much more abundant clone one base away, this may be a read error. J is TRBJ2-5 and V is TRBV7-9; 11 nucleotides match TRBD1. The CDR3 totals 16 residues. The germline V gene has CDR1 SEHNR and CDR2 FQNEAQ (reference sequence). The chain's CDR3 is CASSLGGQGAGETQSF. CDR3 in DNA: TGTGCCAGCAGCTTAGGTGGACAGGGGGCGGGGGAGACCCAGTCCTTC.

As DNA, the CDR3 is TGTGCCAGCAAACTCGGGGAAGCAGATACGCAGTATTTT. Its translation is CASKLGEADTQYF. This chain uses TRBV12-3 or TRBV12-4 with TRBJ2-3; tentatively, D is TRBD2 (5 bases). The germline V and J ends were trimmed by 7 bases and 4 bases, with 12 bases remaining between them. This CDR3 comprises 13 residues.

The chain joins TRBV19 to TRBJ1-3; D call uncertain. CDR3 size: 17 residues. Trimming pared 5 bases from V and 1 base from J, leaving 18 bases between. The germline gives CDR1 LNHDA, CDR2 SQIVND (reference sequence). The CDR3 nucleotides are TGTGCCAGTAGTCTCAGAACAGCCATCATTTCTGGAAACACCATATATTTT. The encoded protein is CASSLRTAIISGNTIYF.

CDR3: CASSKGADRGPLHF. DNA for the CDR3: TGTGCCAGCTCTAAGGGCGCTGATAGAGGGCCCCTCCACTTT. The V call is TRBV18, the J call TRBJ1-6; the D is unclear. Germline V gives CDR1 KGHSH, CDR2 LQKENI. The germline V and J ends were trimmed by 6 bases and 13 bases, with 19 bases remaining between them. CDR3 size: 14 residues.

This clonotype has a handful of counts. V and J are TRBV7-9 and TRBJ2-3; no definite D call. Trimming cost V 8 bases and J 4 bases, with 7 bases left between them. The CDR3 runs 11 residues. Germline values: CDR1 SEHNR, CDR2 FQNEAQ (reference sequence). The CDR3 sequence is CASLIADTQYF. The CDR3 coding sequence is TGTGCCAGCCTAATAGCAGATACGCAGTATTTT.